This paragraph reports one T cell receptor beta chain. This clonotype showed up many times. Its antigen target is currently unknown. Base qualities are not recorded, but no much larger clone differs from it by a single base. This specimen belongs to a study of blood T cells in healthy people across ages (dated by TCRdb to 2013 to 2016). A note on the overall study: In model experiments, roughly one uniquely barcoded TCR beta cDNA molecule per two T cells was captured by template switching. Donors of different ages were randomly distributed across sequencing lanes to avoid experimental bias. To track age-related changes in TCR beta repertoire diversity, the study relied on deep sequencing normalized with unique cDNA molecular identifiers. The donors were split into four age groups: young (average around 15 years), middle-aged (around 37), aged (more than 60) and long-lived (under 85). Two additional independent replicas of 1 million unique cDNA reads from the same blood draw were analyzed for two donors (one aged 18 to 30 and one aged 80 or older). Overall results and qualifications from the work: Total diversity estimates from one million sequenced T cells were considered lower bounds and underestimates. Because profiling used bulk unsorted PBMCs, naive and antigen-experienced compartments could not be compared conclusively. Because the CMV infection status of the donors was unknown, age-related changes in expanded clonotypes may potentially have been confounded. Compared with the aged group, the long-lived group had more naive CD4+ T cells, fewer expanded clones and increased TCR diversity, a pattern suggesting age selection. As age increased, observed TCR beta diversity per million T cells dropped in a roughly linear way, and a significant reduction was already evident by age about 40. Observed TCR beta diversity correlated strongly with the percentage of naive T cells measured by flow cytometry.

Reading the germline V gene gives CDR1 MNHEY and CDR2 SVGEGT. The junction carries 16 bases between V and J, which are trimmed by 6 bases and 7 bases respectively. The CDR3 runs 13 amino acids, cysteine and phenylalanine included. The kept DNA is CDR3 alone, 39 bases in frame from the first base. The library was made by 5' RACE. Sequencing relied on an Illumina HiSeq 2500. A second PCR of roughly 7 to 11 cycles was run with a J-beta primer mix and a sample-barcoded 5' primer. A template-switch 5' adaptor carrying 12 random nucleotides introduced a unique molecular identifier onto each TCR beta cDNA molecule. Each sample yielded at least 3 million CDR3-containing paired-end reads. First-strand cDNA was synthesized from all RNA with the Mint cDNA synthesis kit, primed by a TRBC-specific oligonucleotide. After uracil-DNA glycosylase treatment, a first 18-cycle PCR used universal primers M1SS and BC2_uni_R on all cDNA. The authors' analysis ran thus. Normalization of each sample was performed by random selection of 1 million high-quality reads, each carrying a distinct molecular identifier. Reads with shared molecular identifiers were discarded instead of being binned into consensus sequences. MiTCR, set to a Q25 quality threshold and the strictest error-elimination algorithm, was used for CDR3 identification, clonotype clustering and error correction. A nonparametric unseen species model with Euler transformation was used to estimate lower-bound total TCR beta diversity. In TCRdb, the public reads were trimmed at Q25 with fastp and aligned with MiXCR, with productive beta chains retained. For every CDR3 protein sequence, its rows merge into one entry that carries the most common genes and DNA. The V and J calls, along with clone size, are taken from TCRdb and not from the paper's own processing. Recorded for this sample are some 790,000 distinct CDR3 sequences; about 28% of them occurred a single time. The ten top clones hold 17% of the sample.

The donors were 40 or so Caucasian individuals from Russia, aged roughly 6 to 100 years, who were systemically healthy. Each donor gave approximately 9.3 milliliters of peripheral blood, collected into EDTA-treated Vacutainer tubes. Ficoll-Paque density-gradient centrifugation was used to isolate PBMCs, with at least 7 million per sample. Trizol reagent was used to extract total RNA from the PBMCs, yielding at least 6 micrograms per sample. The percentages of naive CD45RAhigh/CD27high T cells were determined by flow cytometry on a PBMC aliquot from every donor. This receptor was identified in a woman aged 80 or over in good health. The material sequenced was blood. The sequence links TRBV6-2 or TRBV6-3 to TRBJ2-7, with the identity of the D gene unclear. The CDR3 has the sequence CASRSLGRGEQYF. The nucleotide sequence reads as follows: TGTGCCAGCAGGTCCTTGGGTAGAGGAGAGCAGTACTTC.